This TCR beta chain was sequenced during a study of spatial heterogeneity in lung cancer. The CDR3 is made up of 13 amino acids. Trimming shortened V by 4 bases and J by 9 bases, and 15 bases separated the two germline ends. CDR1 is LNHDA and CDR2 is SQIVND in the germline V gene (reference sequence). Via MiXCR, TCRdb re-called the 5' RACE reads, giving one row per CDR3 protein. This table holds a few thousand distinct CDR3 sequences, around 13% found once. By sample fraction, this clonotype is large (0.1 to 1%). The sample's time point: sample taken at primary tumor resection. The authors sequenced whole RNA from tumor, nontumor lung or frozen PBMC without sorting. There were roughly 78 donors, all of them untreated patients with early-stage non-small cell lung cancer.

The source material was PBMCs, sampled at surgery. This rearrangement joins TRBV19 to TRBJ2-5; weak D call: TRBD1 (6 bases). This receptor was identified in a male donor with early-stage non-small cell lung cancer. Written as DNA, the CDR3 is TGTGCCAGTAGTAGCTGGGGGCAGGGGCCCCAGTACTTC. This sequence encodes CASSSWGQGPQYF.